Detailed here is one TCR beta chain. Its antigen remains unknown. TCRdb used MiXCR to reprocess the reads, holding one entry per CDR3 protein. Of around 800,000 distinct CDR3 sequences in the sample, roughly 33% were seen once. The entry originates in a study of T cell repertoires in cytomegalovirus infection. Study summary: Shared public TCR beta signatures pointed to both CMV infection and a matching HLA type.

Study conclusions and caveats: Across the ex vivo response, the dominant clonotypes were HLA-C-restricted CMV-specific TCR beta clonotypes.

In germline, CDR1 is MNHEY, CDR2 SMNVEV (reference sequence). CDR3 size: 16 residues. Trimming removed 4 bases from V and 1 base from J, with 16 bases in between. The material sequenced was cultured CD8+ T cells from PBMCs, taken from culture after CMV antigen stimulation. The receptor was isolated from a human donor in good health (CMV status not recorded). Some clones in this sample may be carry-over from other donors' samples. The genes are TRBV27 and TRBJ1-2; D ambiguous. In nucleotides, the CDR3 is TGTGCCAGCAGTTCCTCTATTGCCCTGTATAACTATGGCTACACCTTC. Its protein product is CASSSSIALYNYGYTF.